This T cell receptor (beta chain) stems from a study of T-cell memory formation after mild COVID-19. The CDR3 sequence is 16 residues long. The junction had 8 bases not matched to a gene; V was cut back by 0 bases and J by 3 bases. Germline V gene data show CDR1 as DFQATT and CDR2 as SNEGSKA (reference sequence). TCRdb redid the calling of the 5' RACE reads with MiXCR, one entry per CDR3 protein. Here the sample spans around 250,000 distinct CDR3 sequences, over 15% being singletons. The chain combines TRBV20-1 with TRBJ2-7; 10 nucleotides match TRBD1. The receptor was isolated from a man between 18 and 29 years old who had mild COVID-19 (a few samples of this study predate the infection). Cell type and time point are not known. Sequencing was performed on PBMCs or a T cell subset sorted from them (not recorded which). The CDR3 region is CSARDGAGQGYYEQYF. In DNA, the CDR3 is TGCAGTGCTAGAGATGGCGCGGGACAGGGGTACTACGAGCAGTACTTC.